The 24 T cell receptor beta chains presented below share a single source sample, sequenced in a study of Ad26.COV2.S vaccination and SARS-CoV-2 variants. Treatment indicated: about 20 received Ad26.COV2.S at low or high dose, single or two shots; several received placebo; per-sample allocation not given. Sample collection was performed on day 63 after the first vaccine or placebo injection. TCRdb's copy holds only in-frame clones and misses some; the assay was immunoSEQ multiplex PCR. There are about 400,000 clones in the sample; roughly 85% occur only once, and nearly 7.5% lies in the top ten. The sample consisted of peripheral blood, taken in a trial of Ad26.COV2.S vaccine versus placebo. The receptors were gathered from a person aged 18-65 years who received the Ad26.COV2.S COVID-19 vaccine or a placebo.

By sample fraction, this clone is large. The chain couples TRBV3-1 (or the pseudogene TRBV3-2) to TRBJ2-7, with 9 bases that match TRBD2. This CDR3 spans 13 amino acids. Germline lookup yields CDR1 LGHDT and CDR2 YNNKEL (reference sequence). The J segment lost 6 bases and the V segment lost 3 bases, leaving 3 bases of the junction unmatched. The CDR3 nucleotides read TGTGCCAGCAGCCACGGGACTAGCCTCGAGCAGTACTTC. Protein sequence: CASSHGTSLEQYF.

The chain has TRBV7-2 and TRBJ2-2; 11 bases align to TRBD2. The length of the CDR3 is 18 residues. From germline, CDR1 is SGHTA and CDR2 FQGNSA. Germline trimming cut 4 bases from V and 6 bases from J; bases unmatched to any gene: 13. The CDR3 sequence: CASSSRLAGSAGAGELFF. In nucleotides, the CDR3 is TGTGCCAGCAGCTCTCGACTAGCGGGATCGGCGGGGGCCGGGGAGCTGTTTTTT.

The chain links TRBV29-1 to TRBJ1-2, with TRBD1 matching over 7 bases. Germline values: CDR1 SQVTM, CDR2 ANQGSEA. There are 12 residues in the CDR3. The V and J ends lost 4 bases and 10 bases, in that order; junction bases with no gene match: 9. The CDR3 nucleotides read TGCAGCGTTGTCCTCGGGGACAGTCACTACACCTTC. This sequence encodes CSVVLGDSHYTF.

V usage is TRBV18 and J usage is TRBJ1-5, with 10 positions matching TRBD1. CDR1 is KGHSH, CDR2 LQKENI, per germline. This CDR3 region has 15 residues. V gave up 2 bases and J gave up 7 bases; unmatched junction bases: 5. CDR3 nucleotides: TGTGCCAGCTCACCAGGGACAGGGGCTGTCCAGCCCCAGCATTTT. Translation: CASSPGTGAVQPQHF.

A single count supports this clone. J is TRBJ2-7 and V is TRBV30; the match to TRBD1 covers 8 bases. V was clipped by 2 bases and J by 7 bases; unmatched bases: 4. Germline lookup yields CDR1 GTSNPN and CDR2 SVGIG (reference sequence). The CDR3 runs to 12 residues. The chain's CDR3 is CAWSRQGREQYF. CDR3 coding DNA: TGTGCCTGGAGTAGACAGGGGAGGGAGCAGTACTTC.

The chain has TRBV7-9 and TRBJ1-1; no clear D. Germline CDR1 reads SEHNR; CDR2 reads FQNEAQ (reference sequence). This CDR3 has 13 amino acids. The V and J ends lost 0 bases and 4 bases respectively, with 6 bases between them. The CDR3 spells CASSLAVGTEAFF. CDR3 coding DNA: TGTGCCAGCAGCTTAGCCGTGGGCACTGAAGCTTTCTTT.

The chain couples TRBV6-6 to TRBJ2-7; TRBD1 matches 8 bases. The length of the CDR3 is 13 residues. Germline loops: CDR1 MNHNY, CDR2 SVGAGI (reference sequence). V lost 2 bases, J lost 7 bases, and 4 bases stayed unmatched. The CDR3 here is CASSYQGAGEQYF. Here the CDR3 DNA reads TGTGCCAGCAGTTACCAGGGGGCGGGGGAGCAGTACTTC.

CDR3 DNA sequence: TGTGCCAGCAGCTCAATCAGGGATGGCTACACCTTC. Encoded protein: CASSSIRDGYTF. The gene calls are TRBV6-5 and TRBJ1-2; D perhaps matches TRBD1 (5 bases). This CDR3 is 12 amino acids long. Trimming took 6 bases from V and 6 from J, leaving 11 bases between them. Per germline, CDR1 MNHEY and CDR2 SVGAGI.

The chain is built from TRBV7-8 and TRBJ1-3; no definite D call. Germline V gene data show CDR1 as SGHVS and CDR2 as FQNEAQ. V gave up 1 base and J gave up 0 bases, with 10 bases separating them. The CDR3 has 16 residues. The CDR3 protein is CASSLGAGSSGNTIYF. In DNA form, the CDR3 reads TGTGCCAGCAGCTTAGGCGCGGGAAGCTCTGGAAACACCATATATTTT.

J is TRBJ1-2 and V is TRBV2; TRBD1 is a possible D gene (5 bases). Per the germline V gene, CDR1 is SNHLY and CDR2 is FYNNEI. The CDR3 extends over 13 amino acids. Trimming left V 4 bases short and J 3 bases short, with 9 bases between. This CDR3 reads CASSADSYYGYTF. In DNA form, the CDR3 reads TGTGCCAGCAGTGCCGACAGCTACTATGGCTACACCTTC.

The rearrangement joins TRBV4-3 to TRBJ2-7, with D maybe TRBD1 (6 bases). This CDR3 has 14 amino acids. Germline V gene data show CDR1 as LGHNA and CDR2 as YSLEER. The germline V and J ends were trimmed by 1 base and 2 bases, with 9 bases remaining between them. The DNA of the CDR3 is TGCGCCAGCAGCCAAGTTGGGGACACCTACGAGCAGTACTTC. Translation gives CASSQVGDTYEQYF.

CDR3 in amino acids: CASSQIQDHGYTF. The CDR3 DNA reads as TGTGCCAGCAGCCAAATCCAGGACCATGGCTACACCTTC. The V call is TRBV3-1 (or the pseudogene TRBV3-2), the J call TRBJ1-2, with D unclear. Trimming stripped 2 bases from V and 6 bases from J, with 10 bases between. The germline V gene encodes CDR1 LGHDT and CDR2 YNNKEL (reference sequence). This CDR3 region has 13 residues.

This clone was detected once. This chain links TRBV19 with TRBJ1-1; 8 positions match TRBD1. Trimming at V came to 3 bases and at J to 5 bases, leaving 14 bases not matched to a gene. CDR3 length equals 17 residues. In germline, CDR1 is LNHDA, CDR2 SQIVND (reference sequence). The CDR3 protein is CASSIDLAGGAGTEAFF. The CDR3, as DNA: TGTGCCAGTAGTATCGATCTGGCAGGGGGCGCAGGGACTGAAGCTTTCTTT.

The V gene is TRBV19, the J gene TRBJ1-4; D gene ambiguous. CDR1 LNHDA and CDR2 SQIVND come from the germline V gene (reference sequence). The CDR3 runs to 14 residues. Trimming cost V 3 bases and J 7 bases, with 12 bases left between them. The CDR3 sequence is CASSMLSGVEKLFF. CDR3 sequence (DNA): TGTGCCAGTAGTATGCTTTCCGGCGTTGAAAAACTGTTTTTT. Together with reference TRBV19 and TRBJ1-4, the CDR3 gives the full variable domain: DGGITQSPKYLFRKEGQNVTLSCEQNLNHDAMYWYRQDPGQGLRLIYYSQIVNDFQKGDIAEGYSVSREKKESFPLTVTSAQKNPTAFYLCASSMLSGVEKLFFGSGTQLSVL.

V usage is TRBV11-2 and J usage is TRBJ1-2; the D is unclear. Trimming cost V 1 base and J 3 bases, with 24 bases left between them. CDR1 is SGHAT, CDR2 FQNNGV, per germline. The CDR3 covers 19 residues. In DNA form, the CDR3 reads TGTGCCAGCAGCTTAGGCCCCGCCGTCAGTATGGGGAATTACTATGGCTACACCTTC. It yields the protein CASSLGPAVSMGNYYGYTF.

In its sample, this clone was seen a few times. At one of its ends the junction is not consistent with the germline gene, which may arise from a read error. The chain recombines TRBV6-1 with TRBJ2-7, with D tentatively TRBD1 or TRBD2 (5 bases each). This CDR3 region has 16 residues. Germline CDR1 reads MNHNS; CDR2 reads SASEGT. The CDR3 DNA is TGTGCCAGCAGTAAAGCTCCCGGGACGTTTCCCTCCGAGCAGTACTTC. It translates to CASSKAPGTFPSEQYF.

The chain links TRBV5-1 to TRBJ2-5, with 7 bases matching TRBD2. Germline loops: CDR1 SGHRS, CDR2 YFSETQ. J gave up 2 bases and V 4 bases, and 8 bases lay outside the gene matches. CDR3 size: 15 residues. CDR3 protein: CASSQTGGLQETQYF. In DNA form, the CDR3 reads TGCGCCAGCAGCCAGACGGGGGGATTACAAGAGACCCAGTACTTC.

V is TRBV5-6 and J is TRBJ1-4; D is unclear. From germline, CDR1 is SGHDT and CDR2 YYEEEE. The V and J ends lost 2 bases and 0 bases respectively, with 5 bases between them. CDR3 length: 14 residues. The CDR3 region is CASSLDTTNEKLFF. CDR3 sequence (DNA): TGTGCCAGCAGCTTAGACACAACTAATGAAAAACTGTTTTTT.

This chain uses TRBV18 with TRBJ2-7; D gene uncertain. CDR1 is KGHSH and CDR2 is LQKENI in the germline V gene. V was cut by 6 bases and J by 1 base, with 7 bases left in between. CDR3 length: 12 residues. The CDR3 DNA follows: TGTGCCAGCTCGACGCTTTCCTACGAGCAGTACTTC. It codes for CASSTLSYEQYF. Supplemented by reference TRBV18 and TRBJ2-7, the full variable domain reads NAGVMQNPRHLVRRRGQEARLRCSPMKGHSHVYWYRQLPEEGLKFMVYLQKENIIDESGMPKERFSAEFPKEGPSILRIQQVVRGDSAAYFCASSTLSYEQYFGPGTRLTVT.

The chain combines TRBV6-5 with TRBJ1-2; no clear D gene. This CDR3 contains 15 residues. V was cut by 1 base and J by 0 bases, with 9 bases left in between. Germline-derived CDR1 and CDR2 are MNHEY and SVGAGI. Here the CDR3 DNA reads TGTGCCAGCAGTTACTACCCCGGGGCTAACTATGGCTACACCTTC. It encodes CASSYYPGANYGYTF.

This clone is a singleton in its sample. The V and J genes are TRBV5-6 and TRBJ2-2; unclear D gene. Germline V gene sequence: CDR1 SGHDT, CDR2 YYEEEE. The V end lost 1 base, the J end lost 7 bases, and 8 bases lay between the germline ends. There are 13 residues in the CDR3. CDR3 DNA sequence: TGTGCCAGCAGCTTGTGGCTGGGCGGGGAGCTGTTTTTT. Translated, it gives CASSLWLGGELFF.

V gene TRBV20-1 combines with J gene TRBJ1-5, with D perhaps matching TRBD1 (6 bases). The CDR3 loop spans 15 amino acids. Trimming removed 3 bases from V and 0 bases from J, with 12 bases in between. Germline V gene sequence: CDR1 DFQATT, CDR2 SNEGSKA (reference sequence). CDR3 sequence reads: CSASQGLNSNQPQHF. As DNA, the CDR3 is TGCAGTGCTAGTCAGGGGTTAAATAGCAATCAGCCCCAGCATTTT.

The chain recombines TRBV5-1 with TRBJ2-5; either TRBD1 or TRBD2 may fit D (5 bases each). CDR3 length: 13 residues. The V gene lost 1 base and the J gene lost 5 bases, with 9 bases spanning the gap. Germline V gives CDR1 SGHRS, CDR2 YFSETQ. The CDR3 DNA sequence: TGCGCCAGCAGCTTGCCGGGACGGGAGACCCAGTACTTC. Translation: CASSLPGRETQYF.

The rearrangement joins TRBV7-2 to TRBJ1-2, with unresolved D. Trimming pared 0 bases from V and 6 bases from J, leaving 8 bases between. CDR3 length: 13 residues. The germline V gene encodes CDR1 SGHTA and CDR2 FQGNSA. The CDR3: CASSLAVVDGYTF. In nucleotides, the CDR3 is TGTGCCAGCAGCTTAGCGGTAGTTGATGGCTACACCTTC.